This note documents a single TCR beta chain sequence. Its antigen is unknown. The sample comes from a study of CD8+CD57+ T cells in acquired aplastic anemia. The overall study: Sorted CD4+ and CD8+ cells gave an average of approximately 3 ug of DNA. Healthy donors had, on average, about 10.8 million reads for their CD4+ cells.

Broader study findings: The study found no significant CD8+ Simpson's diversity difference between patients and controls. It was found that approximately 29 CD8+ CDR3 sequences were shared between patients and controls.

Investigators profiled TCR beta VDJ and CDR3 from genomic DNA template. TCRdb reanalysed the reads using MiXCR and keeps one entry per CDR3 protein. This sample has 400,000 to 450,000 distinct CDR3 sequences, with roughly 64% found just once. The sequenced sample consisted of sorted CD4+, CD8+, or CD8+CD57+ T cells (not recorded which) from PBMCs. The clonotype originates from a human donor in good health, serving as a control.

CDR3 amino acids: CASARGPTDYYGYTF. The CDR3 bases are TGCGCCAGCGCCAGGGGGCCGACTGACTACTATGGCTACACCTTC. V gene TRBV5-1 combines with J gene TRBJ1-2, with TRBD1 matching over 8 bases. The CDR3 spans 15 residues. The germline gives CDR1 SGHRS, CDR2 YFSETQ. V trimming: 7 bases; J trimming: 3 bases; junction bases outside the gene matches: 11.